This T cell receptor (beta chain) was profiled in a study of type 1 regulatory T cells. Across the whole study: T-allo10 is an in vitro-generated, Tr1-enriched CD4 T cell product specific for alloantigen.

MiXCR, run by TCRdb on the reads, gives a single entry per CDR3 protein. The profile shows 88,000 or so distinct CDR3 sequences, roughly a third of them singletons. V dropped 1 base and J dropped 2 bases, with 12 bases sitting between them. Germline CDR1 is SGHRS and CDR2 is YFSETQ. CDR3 length: 15 amino acids. The TCR comes from a human donor in good health. The V and J genes are TRBV5-1 and TRBJ2-5, with D unclear. Sample: CD4+ T cells, either the whole sample or a sorted fraction (not recorded which). CDR3 residues: CASSLREPRQETQYF. The CDR3 DNA sequence: TGCGCCAGCAGCTTGAGGGAACCGAGACAAGAGACCCAGTACTTC. The whole variable domain, remainder taken from reference TRBV5-1 and TRBJ2-5, is KAGVTQTPRYLIKTRGQQVTLSCSPISGHRSVSWYQQTPGQGLQFLFEYFSETQRNKGNFPGRFSGRQFSNSRSEMNVSTLELGDSALYLCASSLREPRQETQYFGPGTRLLVL.